This TCR beta chain was captured in a study of PD-L1 blockade in urothelial cancer. Whole-study context: Median blood clonality was about 0.081, with 80,000 to 100,000 unique TCRs.

The method was immunoSEQ multiplex PCR; TCRdb's version includes in-frame clones alone and lacks a portion of them. The repertoire holds around 100,000 clones, roughly nine tenths seen once, with about 0.91% in the top ten. This clone was counted a single time. Germline CDR1 and CDR2: LNHDA and SQIVND (reference sequence). The V end was cut by 4 bases, the J end by 4 bases, with 10 bases between. This CDR3 comprises 13 residues. The rearrangement joins TRBV19 to TRBJ1-1; D remains ambiguous. The source material was PBMCs, sampled around atezolizumab (anti-PD-L1) treatment. This TCR came from a woman of 80 years or more with urothelial cancer. The CDR3, as DNA: TGTGCCAGTAGTACAGCGGGGATCACTGAAGCTTTCTTT. The encoded protein is CASSTAGITEAFF.